This TCR beta chain derives from a study of spatial heterogeneity in lung cancer. On the study more broadly: Beta-chain sequences consistently outnumbered alpha-chain sequences in detection. More than 9.5 raw reads, on average, carried each unique TCR and UMI combination.

This clonotype was observed many times. A unique molecular identifier was attached to every TCR cDNA molecule. Each CDR3 protein gets one entry after TCRdb re-called the 5' RACE reads with MiXCR. The sample holds about 23,000 distinct CDR3 sequences, about 4.7% seen once. In germline, CDR1 is MNHNS, CDR2 SASEGT. The CDR3 length is 16 residues. V dropped 2 bases and J dropped 4 bases, with 17 bases sitting between them. The sample's time point: sample taken at primary tumor resection. Whole RNA, isolated from tumor, nontumor lung or frozen PBMC, was sequenced without prior sorting. The sequences come from PBMCs, collected at surgery. This receptor was obtained from a male donor with early-stage non-small cell lung cancer. The chain uses TRBV6-1 and TRBJ1-2; unclear D gene. The CDR3 spells CASSEPDGRAGYGYTF. CDR3 nucleotides: TGTGCCAGCAGTGAACCGGATGGAAGGGCCGGCTATGGCTACACCTTC.